The 28 T cell receptor beta chains given below trace back to one sample, sequenced in a study of shared clonotypes between healthy human individuals. Here immunoSEQ multiplex PCR was the method, and the copy in TCRdb shows in-frame clones only, minus some. The sample shows hundreds of thousands of clones, around 70% of them seen only once. Sequencing was carried out using memory CD4+ T cells sorted from blood. Subset here: CD45RA-negative fraction. The receptors were gathered from a man aged 25 to 45 in good health.

This clone showed up many times. The chain joins TRBV28 to TRBJ2-7; 8 bases agree with TRBD2. The CDR3 consists of 12 residues. The V gene end was trimmed by 4 bases and the J gene end by 10 bases; junction bases not matched to a gene: 6. Germline lookup yields CDR1 MDHEN and CDR2 SYDVKM. The CDR3 loop is CASSSGLVPQYF. The CDR3 DNA reads TGTGCCAGCAGTTCGGGACTAGTCCCACAGTACTTC. The full variable domain, completed using reference TRBV28 and TRBJ2-7, is DVKVTQSSRYLVKRTGEKVFLECVQDMDHENMFWYRQDPGLGLRLIYFSYDVKMKEKGDIPEGYSVSREKKERFSLILESASTNQTSMYLCASSSGLVPQYFGPGTRLTVT.

The chain links TRBV7-8 to TRBJ2-7; 7 bases match TRBD1. V lost 5 bases, J lost 3 bases, and 4 bases stayed unmatched. CDR1 and CDR2 from the germline V gene are SGHVS and FQNEAQ. The CDR3 has 13 amino acids. CDR3 region: CASSRGQYYEQYF. The DNA of the CDR3 is TGTGCCAGCAGCCGGGGACAGTACTACGAGCAGTACTTC.

The V and J genes are TRBV29-1 and TRBJ2-7; 8 nucleotides agree with TRBD1. This CDR3 spans 11 amino acids. V shed 6 bases, J shed 4 bases, and the junction held 2 bases outside the gene matches. Per germline, CDR1 SQVTM and CDR2 ANQGSEA. In DNA, the CDR3 is TGCAGCGTAGACAGGGGATACGAGCAGTACTTC. This translates into CSVDRGYEQYF.

This rearrangement joins TRBV28 to TRBJ2-7, with TRBD1 matching 8 bases. Per the germline V gene, CDR1 is MDHEN and CDR2 is SYDVKM. The CDR3 has 14 residues. V was clipped by 5 bases and J by 9 bases; unmatched bases: 12. CDR3 sequence: CASSGQGQLSVQYF. The CDR3 DNA reads TGTGCCAGCAGTGGACAGGGCCAACTATCCGTGCAGTACTTC. Drawing the rest from reference TRBV28 and TRBJ2-7, the complete variable domain is DVKVTQSSRYLVKRTGEKVFLECVQDMDHENMFWYRQDPGLGLRLIYFSYDVKMKEKGDIPEGYSVSREKKERFSLILESASTNQTSMYLCASSGQGQLSVQYFGPGTRLTVT.

The V call is TRBV7-3, the J call TRBJ2-2; unclear D gene. Trimming took 5 bases from V and 3 from J, leaving 7 bases between them. CDR1 and CDR2 (germline): SGHTA, FQGTGA. The CDR3 loop spans 13 amino acids. As DNA, the CDR3 is TGTGCCAGCAGCGACACATACACCGGGGAGCTGTTTTTT. Protein product: CASSDTYTGELFF.

V gene TRBV29-1 combines with J gene TRBJ1-1, with TRBD1 identical over 9 bases. Trimming at V came to 5 bases and at J to 6 bases, leaving 7 bases not matched to a gene. The CDR3 totals 13 residues. Germline CDR1 and CDR2: SQVTM and ANQGSEA. DNA of the CDR3: TGCAGCGTTCTAGGGACAGGGAAGGCTGAAGCTTTCTTT. Its protein is CSVLGTGKAEAFF.

The chain couples TRBV27 to TRBJ1-2; tentatively, D is TRBD1 (5 bases). Germline assignment: CDR1 MNHEY and CDR2 SMNVEV (reference sequence). V lost 6 bases and J lost 8, with 25 bases in between. CDR3 length equals 16 residues. This CDR3 reads CASRQLSRAGRDGYTF. The CDR3 DNA is TGTGCCAGCAGACAACTTAGCCGGGCAGGAAGGGACGGCTACACCTTC.

The rearrangement links TRBV19 to TRBJ2-5; D not certain. The V gene lost 6 bases and the J gene lost 5 bases, with 19 bases spanning the gap. Germline-derived CDR1 and CDR2 are LNHDA and SQIVND (reference sequence). The CDR3 is 15 amino acids. The CDR3 loop reads CASSPRLSTGETQYF. DNA for the CDR3: TGTGCCAGTAGCCCCCGTCTCTCGACTGGGGAGACCCAGTACTTC.

J is TRBJ2-2 and V is TRBV5-1, with TRBD1 matching over 10 bases. Trimming removed 6 bases from V and 6 bases from J; junction bases left unmatched: 8. Germline V lookup: CDR1 SGHRS, CDR2 YFSETQ. The CDR3 is made up of 15 amino acids. In DNA form, the CDR3 reads TGCGCCAGCACGGGACAGGGGAGAAATTCCGGGGAGCTGTTTTTT. It is translated as CASTGQGRNSGELFF.

This chain connects TRBV4-1 to TRBJ1-5; maybe TRBD1 (5 bases). V dropped 0 bases and J dropped 5 bases, with 8 bases sitting between them. The CDR3 has 14 amino acids. The V gene's germline CDR1 is MGHRA and CDR2 YSYEKL. The CDR3: CASSQDAGYQPQHF. The DNA of the CDR3 is TGCGCCAGCAGCCAAGACGCAGGGTATCAGCCCCAGCATTTT.

The genes are TRBV4-1 and TRBJ1-1; 9 bases agree with TRBD1. Germline assignment: CDR1 MGHRA and CDR2 YSYEKL. The V segment lost 4 bases and the J segment 6 bases; nucleotides outside the gene matches: 9. The CDR3 has 15 amino acids. This CDR3 reads CASSLPGQGMSEAFF. As DNA, the CDR3 is TGCGCCAGCAGCCTTCCGGGACAGGGAATGTCTGAAGCTTTCTTT.

V usage is TRBV7-2 and J usage is TRBJ2-7; TRBD2 might be the D (6 bases). Germline V gene lookup returns CDR1 SGHTA and CDR2 FQGNSA. The V gene lost 4 bases and the J gene lost 2 bases, with 15 bases spanning the gap. CDR3 length equals 15 residues. Here the CDR3 DNA reads TGTGCCAGCAGCTACCAGGCTAGCGAGACCTACGAGCAGTACTTC. Its translation is CASSYQASETYEQYF.

This clone was seen a handful of times. The chain combines TRBV10-1 with TRBJ2-7; D is possibly TRBD1 (6 bases). Germline loops: CDR1 WNHNN, CDR2 SYGVQD (reference sequence). With 3 bases removed from V and 11 bases from J, the gap between germline ends came to 14 bases. CDR3 length: 12 residues. In DNA, the CDR3 is TGCGCCAGCAGTGACAACCGGGACAAGAAGTACTTC. It codes for CASSDNRDKKYF.

This sequence joins TRBV10-2 and TRBJ2-2; 8 positions match TRBD1. The junction had 0 bases not matched to a gene; V was cut back by 6 bases and J by 3 bases. The CDR3 length is 13 residues. The germline gives CDR1 WSHSY, CDR2 SAAADI. The CDR3 DNA follows: TGCGCCAGCAGGGACAGGGACACCGGGGAGCTGTTTTTT. This translates into CASRDRDTGELFF.

The CDR3 loop is CASSVAGGSDTQYF. The CDR3, as DNA: TGTGCCAGCAGTGTAGCGGGAGGCTCAGATACGCAGTATTTT. The chain couples TRBV6-1 to TRBJ2-3; 10 bases fit TRBD2. V trimming: 4 bases; J trimming: 4 bases; junction bases outside the gene matches: 2. Germline V gene data show CDR1 as MNHNS and CDR2 as SASEGT. The CDR3 consists of 14 residues.

V gene TRBV18 combines with J gene TRBJ2-2, with 8 bases identical to TRBD1. J was trimmed by 2 bases and V by 1 base; bases with no gene match: 3. CDR3 size: 16 residues. CDR1 is KGHSH and CDR2 is LQKENI in the germline V gene. The CDR3 DNA reads TGTGCCAGCTCACCACAGTCAGGGGGCAACACCGGGGAGCTGTTTTTT. Amino acid sequence: CASSPQSGGNTGELFF.

The V call is TRBV2, the J call TRBJ2-4; D may be TRBD1 (6 bases). In germline, CDR1 is SNHLY, CDR2 FYNNEI. The CDR3 runs 15 residues. Between the trimmed V and J ends, which lost 6 bases and 9 bases, there was a span of 21 bases. The CDR3 bases are TGTGCCAGCAGCCCGAAACAGGGTCCAAGGGGCATTCAGTACTTC. Translation: CASSPKQGPRGIQYF.

The chain couples TRBV25-1 to TRBJ2-1, with 12 bases lining up with TRBD2. The V and J ends lost 1 base and 10 bases, in that order; junction bases with no gene match: 8. This CDR3 has 16 amino acids. The germline CDR1 and CDR2 sequences are MGHDK and SYGVNS. As DNA, the CDR3 is TGTGCCAGCAGTGAATGGTTGGCTAGCGGGAGGGCCGAGCAGTTCTTC. Its protein product is CASSEWLASGRAEQFF.

This clone was counted only a few times. This CDR3 is CSVGVVTNTEAFF. The DNA for the CDR3 is TGCAGCGTTGGGGTAGTGACGAACACTGAAGCTTTCTTT. The chain has TRBV29-1 and TRBJ1-1, with D hard to call. Trimming stripped 4 bases from V and 1 base from J, with 10 bases between. CDR3 length equals 13 residues. Germline V gene lookup returns CDR1 SQVTM and CDR2 ANQGSEA.

The table lists this clone with a few counts. The rearrangement uses TRBV14 and TRBJ2-2, with no clear D. Trimming pared 4 bases from V and 9 bases from J, leaving 6 bases between. This CDR3 region has 11 residues. Germline assignment: CDR1 SGHDN and CDR2 FVKESK. CDR3 protein: CASSLSRELFF. The CDR3 nucleotides are TGTGCCAGCAGCCTTAGTCGGGAGCTGTTTTTT.

This chain joins TRBV2 and TRBJ2-2; 8 bases fit TRBD2. The J segment lost 1 base and the V segment lost 6 bases, leaving 7 bases of the junction unmatched. The germline CDR1 and CDR2 sequences are SNHLY and FYNNEI. The length of the CDR3 is 16 residues. The CDR3 DNA sequence: TGTGCCAGCAGCCGCCGGGGGGGCCTGAACACCGGGGAGCTGTTTTTT. The encoded protein is CASSRRGGLNTGELFF.

J is TRBJ2-7 and V is TRBV6-1, with D uncertain. Per germline, CDR1 MNHNS and CDR2 SASEGT. CDR3 length: 14 amino acids. Trimming pared 0 bases from V and 6 bases from J, leaving 12 bases between. The CDR3 protein is CASSEAWRTGEQYF. CDR3 nucleotide sequence: TGTGCCAGCAGTGAAGCGTGGCGGACGGGCGAGCAGTACTTC.

This clone showed up just a few times. The gene calls are TRBV6-4 and TRBJ1-1; the D gene is possibly TRBD1 (6 bases). Trimming removed 1 base at V and 8 bases at J, with 11 bases between. CDR3 length equals 13 residues. Germline values: CDR1 MRHNA, CDR2 SNTAGT. The CDR3 sequence: CASSDYPGTEAFF. The CDR3 nucleotides read TGTGCCAGCAGTGACTATCCCGGGACAGAAGCTTTCTTT.

V is TRBV29-1 and J is TRBJ2-7; no definite D call. The CDR3 sequence is 12 residues long. Trimming removed 7 bases from V and 7 bases from J, with 17 bases in between. CDR1 is SQVTM, CDR2 ANQGSEA, per germline. DNA for the CDR3: TGCAGCGCTACGACGTATTCGCAGGAGCAGTACTTC. Encoded protein: CSATTYSQEQYF.

This chain uses TRBV11-3 with TRBJ2-2, with D unclear. Trimming left V 3 bases short and J 4 bases short, with 9 bases between. There are 14 residues in the CDR3. Germline CDR1 is SGHNT and CDR2 is YENEEA. The CDR3 reads CASSFGAITGELFF. The CDR3 DNA reads TGTGCCAGCAGCTTCGGAGCGATCACCGGGGAGCTGTTTTTT.

Only one count was recorded for this clone. Written as DNA, the CDR3 is TGTGCCAGCAGTGACCTGGACAGGGTGGGTGGCTACACCTTC. Translated: CASSDLDRVGGYTF. J is TRBJ1-2 and V is TRBV6-5; 8 bases line up with TRBD1. The V gene's germline CDR1 is MNHEY and CDR2 SVGAGI. J gave up 7 bases and V 5 bases, and 9 bases lay outside the gene matches. The CDR3 has 14 residues.

The V call is TRBV10-3, the J call TRBJ2-1, with 8 positions matching TRBD2. The CDR3 spans 15 residues. The ends lost 6 bases at V and 0 bases at J; junction bases unmatched: 4. The germline V gene has CDR1 ENHRY and CDR2 SYGVKD. The CDR3 DNA reads TGTGCCATCAGCGACAGCGGGGGCTCCTACAATGAGCAGTTCTTC. The encoded protein is CAISDSGGSYNEQFF.

The chain joins TRBV19 to TRBJ2-2; TRBD1 might be the D (5 bases). Trimming left V 4 bases short and J 3 bases short, with 9 bases between. The CDR3 extends over 14 amino acids. In germline, CDR1 is LNHDA, CDR2 SQIVND (reference sequence). In DNA form, the CDR3 reads TGTGCCAGTAGTACGTCCAGGGACACCGGGGAGCTGTTTTTT. Translation: CASSTSRDTGELFF.